The clone carrying this T cell receptor (beta chain) was recorded many times. Trimming removed 6 bases from V and 1 base from J, with 18 bases in between. The germline V gene encodes CDR1 MDHEN and CDR2 SYDVKM. The CDR3 totals 16 residues. This sample stems from a study of identical twins. Each CDR3 protein is one row after TCRdb ran MiXCR on the 5' RACE reads. There are around 250,000 distinct CDR3 sequences in the sample; about an eighth occur only once, and 4% lies in the top ten. These data also formed part of another study, on yellow fever vaccine responses in identical twins.

The chain is built from TRBV28 and TRBJ2-5, with D perhaps given as TRBD1 or TRBD2 (5 bases each). Sequenced: memory (CD45RO+) T cells sorted from blood. The TCR was taken from a woman younger than 35 in good health. CDR3 in amino acids: CASRPSKVGTQETQYF. CDR3 nucleotide sequence: TGTGCCAGCAGACCATCAAAGGTGGGGACCCAAGAGACCCAGTACTTC. The full variable domain, completed using reference TRBV28 and TRBJ2-5, is DVKVTQSSRYLVKRTGEKVFLECVQDMDHENMFWYRQDPGLGLRLIYFSYDVKMKEKGDIPEGYSVSREKKERFSLILESASTNQTSMYLCASRPSKVGTQETQYFGPGTRLLVL.